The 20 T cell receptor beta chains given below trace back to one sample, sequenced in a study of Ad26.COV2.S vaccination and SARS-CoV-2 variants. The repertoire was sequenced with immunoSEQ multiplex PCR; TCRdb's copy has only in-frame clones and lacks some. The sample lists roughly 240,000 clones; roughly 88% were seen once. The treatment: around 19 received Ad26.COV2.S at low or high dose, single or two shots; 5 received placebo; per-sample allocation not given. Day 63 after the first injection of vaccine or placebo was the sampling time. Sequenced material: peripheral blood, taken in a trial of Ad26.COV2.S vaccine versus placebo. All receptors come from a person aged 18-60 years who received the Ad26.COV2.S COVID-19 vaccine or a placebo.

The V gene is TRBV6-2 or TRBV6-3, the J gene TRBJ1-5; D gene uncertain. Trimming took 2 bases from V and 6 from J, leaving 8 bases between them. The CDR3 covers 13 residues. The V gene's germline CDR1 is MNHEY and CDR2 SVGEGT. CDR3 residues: CASSYDRVQPQHF. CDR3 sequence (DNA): TGTGCCAGCAGTTACGATCGTGTTCAGCCCCAGCATTTT.

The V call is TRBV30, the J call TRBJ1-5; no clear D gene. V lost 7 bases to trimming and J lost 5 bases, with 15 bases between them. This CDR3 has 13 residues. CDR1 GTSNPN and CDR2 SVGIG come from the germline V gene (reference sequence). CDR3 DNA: TGTGCCTCGGCCCTAGGAATGGATCAGCCCCAGCATTTT. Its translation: CASALGMDQPQHF.

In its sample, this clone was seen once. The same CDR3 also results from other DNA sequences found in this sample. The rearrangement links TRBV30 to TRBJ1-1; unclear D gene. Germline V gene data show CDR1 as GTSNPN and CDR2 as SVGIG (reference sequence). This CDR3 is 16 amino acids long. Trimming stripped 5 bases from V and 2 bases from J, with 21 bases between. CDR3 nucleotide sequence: TGTGCCTGGGGAGTGGCGGCTACATACTTAAACACTGAAGCTTTCTTT. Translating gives CAWGVAATYLNTEAFF.

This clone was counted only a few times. Written as DNA, the CDR3 is TGTGCCAGCACCTTCGGTCTAGGGTTGGGCGAGCAGTACTTC. Protein: CASTFGLGLGEQYF. J is TRBJ2-7 and V is TRBV28, with no clear D. The CDR3 loop spans 14 amino acids. Germline V lookup: CDR1 MDHEN, CDR2 SYDVKM. V lost 7 bases, J lost 6 bases, and 19 bases lay in between.

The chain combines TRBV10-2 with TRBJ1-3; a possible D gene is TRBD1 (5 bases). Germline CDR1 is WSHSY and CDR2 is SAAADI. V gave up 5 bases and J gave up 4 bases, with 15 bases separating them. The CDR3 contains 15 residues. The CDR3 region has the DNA TGCGCCAGCAGTTTGGGAGGGGCAATCGGAAACACCATATATTTT. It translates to CASSLGGAIGNTIYF.

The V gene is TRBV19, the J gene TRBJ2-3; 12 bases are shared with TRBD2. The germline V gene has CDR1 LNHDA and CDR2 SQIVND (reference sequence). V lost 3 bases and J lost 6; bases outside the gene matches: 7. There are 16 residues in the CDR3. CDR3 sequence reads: CASSIELAGGLDTQYF. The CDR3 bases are TGTGCCAGTAGTATCGAGCTAGCGGGGGGGCTTGATACGCAGTATTTT.

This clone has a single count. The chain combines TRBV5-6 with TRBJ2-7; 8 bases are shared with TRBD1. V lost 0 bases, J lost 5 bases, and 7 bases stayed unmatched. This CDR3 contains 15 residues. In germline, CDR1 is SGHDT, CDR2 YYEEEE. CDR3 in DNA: TGTGCCAGCAGCTTGGTCCGGACAGGGCCCCACGAGCAGTACTTC. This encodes CASSLVRTGPHEQYF.

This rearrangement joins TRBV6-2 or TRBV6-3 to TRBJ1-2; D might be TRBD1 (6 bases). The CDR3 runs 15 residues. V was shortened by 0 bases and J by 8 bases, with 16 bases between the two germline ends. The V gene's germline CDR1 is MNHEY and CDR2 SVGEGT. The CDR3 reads CASSYSVAGAGGYTF. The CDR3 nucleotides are TGTGCCAGCAGTTACTCGGTAGCGGGGGCTGGCGGCTACACCTTC.

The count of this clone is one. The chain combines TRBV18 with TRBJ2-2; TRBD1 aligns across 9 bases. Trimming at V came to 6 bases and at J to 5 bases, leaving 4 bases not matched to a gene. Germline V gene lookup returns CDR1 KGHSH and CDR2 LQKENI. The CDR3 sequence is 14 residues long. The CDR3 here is CASSLGQGTGELFF. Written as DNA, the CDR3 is TGTGCCAGCTCTCTTGGACAGGGGACCGGGGAGCTGTTTTTT.

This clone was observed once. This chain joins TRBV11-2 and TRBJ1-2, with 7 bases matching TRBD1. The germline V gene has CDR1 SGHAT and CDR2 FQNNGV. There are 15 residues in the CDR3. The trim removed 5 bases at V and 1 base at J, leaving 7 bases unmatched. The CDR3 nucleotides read TGTGCCAGCAGCCATATACAGGGGAATAACTATGGCTACACCTTC. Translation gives CASSHIQGNNYGYTF.

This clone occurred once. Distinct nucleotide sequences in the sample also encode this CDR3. The CDR3 spells CASSRGGNYEQYF. The DNA for the CDR3 is TGTGCCAGCAGCCGCGGGGGAAACTACGAGCAGTACTTC. The rearrangement uses TRBV6-2 or TRBV6-3 and TRBJ2-7; 7 bases map to TRBD2. This CDR3 region has 13 residues. The germline gives CDR1 MNHEY, CDR2 SVGEGT. Trimming cost V 6 bases and J 3 bases; bases outside gene matches: 5.

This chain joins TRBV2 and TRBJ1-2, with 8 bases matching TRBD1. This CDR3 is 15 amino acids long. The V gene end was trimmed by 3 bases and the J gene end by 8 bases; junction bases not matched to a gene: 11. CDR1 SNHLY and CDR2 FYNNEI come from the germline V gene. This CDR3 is CASSDEVGRGQGYTF. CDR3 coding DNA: TGTGCCAGCAGTGATGAAGTCGGCAGGGGGCAAGGCTACACCTTC.

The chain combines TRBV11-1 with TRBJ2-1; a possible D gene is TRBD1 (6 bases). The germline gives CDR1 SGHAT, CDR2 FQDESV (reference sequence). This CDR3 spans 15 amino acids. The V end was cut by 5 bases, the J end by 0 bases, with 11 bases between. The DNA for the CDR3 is TGTGCCAGCAGCGGGGACACCCCCTCCTACAATGAGCAGTTCTTC. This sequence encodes CASSGDTPSYNEQFF. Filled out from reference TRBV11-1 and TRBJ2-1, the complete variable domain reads EAEVAQSPRYKITEKSQAVAFWCDPISGHATLYWYRQILGQGPELLVQFQDESVVDDSQLPKDRFSAERLKGVDSTLKIQPAELGDSAMYLCASSGDTPSYNEQFFGPGTRLTVL.

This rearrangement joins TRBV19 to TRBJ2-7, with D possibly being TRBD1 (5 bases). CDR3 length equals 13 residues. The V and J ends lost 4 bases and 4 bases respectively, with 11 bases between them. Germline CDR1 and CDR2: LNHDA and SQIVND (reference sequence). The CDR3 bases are TGTGCCAGTAGTACCTACCAGGGTTACGAGCAGTACTTC. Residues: CASSTYQGYEQYF.

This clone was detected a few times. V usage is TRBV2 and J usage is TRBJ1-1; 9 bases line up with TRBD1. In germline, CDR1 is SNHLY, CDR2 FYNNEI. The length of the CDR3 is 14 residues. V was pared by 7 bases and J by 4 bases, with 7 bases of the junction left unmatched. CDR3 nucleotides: TGTGCCAGCAAGGCGGGACAGGGAATCACTGAAGCTTTCTTT. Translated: CASKAGQGITEAFF.

Written as DNA, the CDR3 is TGTGCCAGCAGCCCGAGGGATAGGCTAGCGGGGGGCCTAGAGACCCAGTACTTC. It yields the protein CASSPRDRLAGGLETQYF. The J gene is TRBJ2-5, the V gene TRBV21-1; the table's D gene call, TRBD2, was not cross checked with the DNA. TRBV21-1 is assigned pseudogene status. The CDR3 loop spans 18 amino acids.

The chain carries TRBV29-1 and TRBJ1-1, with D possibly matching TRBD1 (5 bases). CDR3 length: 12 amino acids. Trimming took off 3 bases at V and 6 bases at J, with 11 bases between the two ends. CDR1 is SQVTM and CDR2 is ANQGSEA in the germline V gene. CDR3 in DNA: TGCAGCGTTGAGTCGGGGGGGGCTGAAGCTTTCTTT. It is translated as CSVESGGAEAFF. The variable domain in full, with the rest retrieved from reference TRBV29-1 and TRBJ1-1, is SAVISQKPSRDICQRGTSLTIQCQVDSQVTMMFWYRQQPGQSLTLIATANQGSEATYESGFVIDKFPISRPNLTFSTLTVSNMSPEDSSIYLCSVESGGAEAFFGQGTRLTVV.

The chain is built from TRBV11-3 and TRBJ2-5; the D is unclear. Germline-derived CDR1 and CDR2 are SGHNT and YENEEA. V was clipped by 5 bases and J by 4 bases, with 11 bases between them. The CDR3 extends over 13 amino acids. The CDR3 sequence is CASSAANGETQYF. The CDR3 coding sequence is TGTGCCAGCAGCGCGGCGAATGGAGAGACCCAGTACTTC. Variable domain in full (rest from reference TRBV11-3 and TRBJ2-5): EAGVVQSPRYKIIEKKQPVAFWCNPISGHNTLYWYLQNLGQGPELLIRYENEEAVDDSQLPKDRFSAERLKGVDSTLKIQPAELGDSAVYLCASSAANGETQYFGPGTRLLVL.

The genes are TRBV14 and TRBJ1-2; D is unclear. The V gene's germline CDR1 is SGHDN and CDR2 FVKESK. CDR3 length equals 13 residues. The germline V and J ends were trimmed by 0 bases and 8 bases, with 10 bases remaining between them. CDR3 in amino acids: CASSQDIGKGYTF. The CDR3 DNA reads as TGTGCCAGCAGCCAAGATATAGGGAAGGGCTACACCTTC.

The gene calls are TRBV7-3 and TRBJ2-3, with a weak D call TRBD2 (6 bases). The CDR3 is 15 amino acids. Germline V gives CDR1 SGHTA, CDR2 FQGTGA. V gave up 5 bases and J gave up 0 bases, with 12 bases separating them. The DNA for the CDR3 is TGTGCCAGCAGCCCGGGACTGGGGAGCACAGATACGCAGTATTTT. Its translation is CASSPGLGSTDTQYF.